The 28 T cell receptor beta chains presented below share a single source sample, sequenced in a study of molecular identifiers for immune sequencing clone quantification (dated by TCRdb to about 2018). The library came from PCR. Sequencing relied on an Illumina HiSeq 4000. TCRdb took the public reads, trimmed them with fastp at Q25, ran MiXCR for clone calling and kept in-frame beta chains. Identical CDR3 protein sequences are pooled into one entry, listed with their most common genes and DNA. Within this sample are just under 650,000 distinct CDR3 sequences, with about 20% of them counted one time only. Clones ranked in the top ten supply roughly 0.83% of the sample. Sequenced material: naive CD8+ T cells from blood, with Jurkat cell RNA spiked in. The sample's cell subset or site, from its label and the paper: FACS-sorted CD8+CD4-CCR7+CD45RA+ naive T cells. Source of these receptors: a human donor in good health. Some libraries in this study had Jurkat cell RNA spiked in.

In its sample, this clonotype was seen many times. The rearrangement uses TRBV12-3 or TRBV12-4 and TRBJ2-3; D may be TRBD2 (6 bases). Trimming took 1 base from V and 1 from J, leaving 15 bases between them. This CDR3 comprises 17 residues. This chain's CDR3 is CASSLGPLGGGTDTQYF. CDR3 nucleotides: TGTGCCAGCAGTTTAGGACCGCTGGGCGGGGGCACAGATACGCAGTATTTT.

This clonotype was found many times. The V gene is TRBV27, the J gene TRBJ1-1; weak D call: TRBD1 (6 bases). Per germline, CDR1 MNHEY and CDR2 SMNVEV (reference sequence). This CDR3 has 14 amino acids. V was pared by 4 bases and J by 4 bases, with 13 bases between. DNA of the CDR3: TGTGCCAGCAGTTCGACAGGTCCGTCCACTGAAGCTTTCTTT. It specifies CASSSTGPSTEAFF.

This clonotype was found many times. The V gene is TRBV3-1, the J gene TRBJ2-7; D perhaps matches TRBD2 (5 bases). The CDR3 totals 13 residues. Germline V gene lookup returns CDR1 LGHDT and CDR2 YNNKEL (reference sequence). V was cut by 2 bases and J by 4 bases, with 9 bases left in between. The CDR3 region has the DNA TGTGCCAGCAGCCAAACTAGACTATACGAGCAGTACTTC. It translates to CASSQTRLYEQYF.

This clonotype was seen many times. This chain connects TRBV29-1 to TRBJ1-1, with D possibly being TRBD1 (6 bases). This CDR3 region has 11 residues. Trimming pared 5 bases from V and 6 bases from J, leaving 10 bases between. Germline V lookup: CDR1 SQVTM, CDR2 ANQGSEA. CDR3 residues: CSVRGGSEAFF. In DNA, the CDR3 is TGCAGCGTTCGGGGGGGCTCTGAAGCTTTCTTT. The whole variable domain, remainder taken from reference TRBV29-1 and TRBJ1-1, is SAVISQKPSRDICQRGTSLTIQCQVDSQVTMMFWYRQQPGQSLTLIATANQGSEATYESGFVIDKFPISRPNLTFSTLTVSNMSPEDSSIYLCSVRGGSEAFFGQGTRLTVV.

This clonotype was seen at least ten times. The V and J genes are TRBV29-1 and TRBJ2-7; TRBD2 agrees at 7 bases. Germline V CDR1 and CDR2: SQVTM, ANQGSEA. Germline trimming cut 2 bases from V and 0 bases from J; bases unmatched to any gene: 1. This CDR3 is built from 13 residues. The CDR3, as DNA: TGCAGCGTTGAAAGCGGGGTCTCCTACGAGCAGTACTTC. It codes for CSVESGVSYEQYF.

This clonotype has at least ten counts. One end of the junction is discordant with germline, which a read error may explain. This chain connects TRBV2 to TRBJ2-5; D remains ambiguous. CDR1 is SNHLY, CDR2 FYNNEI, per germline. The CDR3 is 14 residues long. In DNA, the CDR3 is TGTGCCAGCAGTATGACCAAAACCCAAGAGCCCCAGTACTTC. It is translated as CASSMTKTQEPQYF. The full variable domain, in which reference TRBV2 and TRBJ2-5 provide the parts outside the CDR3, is EPEVTQTPSHQVTQMGQEVILRCVPISNHLYFYWYRQILGQKVEFLVSFYNNEISEKSEIFDDQFSVERPDGSNFTLKIRSTKLEDSAMYFCASSMTKTQEPQYFGPGTRLLVL.

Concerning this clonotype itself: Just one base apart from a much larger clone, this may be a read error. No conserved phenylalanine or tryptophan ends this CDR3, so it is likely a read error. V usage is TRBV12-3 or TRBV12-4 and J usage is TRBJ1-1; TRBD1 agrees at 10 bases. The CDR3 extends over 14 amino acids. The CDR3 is CASAPGTGVTEAFL. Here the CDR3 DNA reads TGTGCTTCGGCCCCCGGGACAGGGGTCACTGAAGCTTTCCTT.

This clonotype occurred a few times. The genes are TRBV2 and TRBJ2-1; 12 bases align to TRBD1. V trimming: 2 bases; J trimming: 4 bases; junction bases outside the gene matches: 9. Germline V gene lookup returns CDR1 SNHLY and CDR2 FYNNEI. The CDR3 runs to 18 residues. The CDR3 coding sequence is TGTGCCAGCAGTGAAACCGGGACAGGGGGCGCGGGGTACAATGAGCAGTTCTTC. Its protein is CASSETGTGGAGYNEQFF.

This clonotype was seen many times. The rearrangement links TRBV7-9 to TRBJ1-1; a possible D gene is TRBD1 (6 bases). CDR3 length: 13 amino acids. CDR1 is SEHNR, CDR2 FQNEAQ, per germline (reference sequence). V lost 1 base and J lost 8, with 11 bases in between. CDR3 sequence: CASSLETGTEAFF. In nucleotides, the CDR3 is TGTGCCAGCAGCTTAGAAACAGGGACCGAAGCTTTCTTT.

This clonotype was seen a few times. In DNA form, the CDR3 reads TGTGCCAGCAGTTTAGGGACAACCGTAGGGGTATACGAGCAGTACTTC. Translated, it gives CASSLGTTVGVYEQYF. The chain uses TRBV27 and TRBJ2-7, with a weak D call TRBD1 (6 bases). CDR1 is MNHEY and CDR2 is SMNVEV in the germline V gene (reference sequence). The CDR3 contains 16 residues. The germline V and J ends were trimmed by 2 bases and 4 bases, with 18 bases remaining between them.

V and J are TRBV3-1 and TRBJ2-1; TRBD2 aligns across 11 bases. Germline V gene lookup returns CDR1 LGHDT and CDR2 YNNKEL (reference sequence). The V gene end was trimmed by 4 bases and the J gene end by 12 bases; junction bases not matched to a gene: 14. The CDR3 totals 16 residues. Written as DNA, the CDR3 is TGTGCCAGCAGCCGGTCTAGCGGGGGGCCTTTCACTGGGCAGTTCTTC. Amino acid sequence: CASSRSSGGPFTGQFF.

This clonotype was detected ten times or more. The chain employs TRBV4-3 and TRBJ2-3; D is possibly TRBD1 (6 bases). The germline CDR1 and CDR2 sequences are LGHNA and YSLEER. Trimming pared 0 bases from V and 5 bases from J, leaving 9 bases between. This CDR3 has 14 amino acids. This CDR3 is CASSQEQGIDTQYF. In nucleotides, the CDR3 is TGCGCCAGCAGCCAAGAACAGGGAATAGATACGCAGTATTTT.

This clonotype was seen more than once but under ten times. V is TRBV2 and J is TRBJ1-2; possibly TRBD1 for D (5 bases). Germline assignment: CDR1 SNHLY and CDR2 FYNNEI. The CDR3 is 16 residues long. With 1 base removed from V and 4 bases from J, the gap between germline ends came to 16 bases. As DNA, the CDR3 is TGTGCCAGCAGTGAAGAGCTCCTGGGGCAGGGCTATGGCTACACCTTC. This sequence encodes CASSEELLGQGYGYTF. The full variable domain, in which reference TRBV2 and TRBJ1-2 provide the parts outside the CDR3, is EPEVTQTPSHQVTQMGQEVILRCVPISNHLYFYWYRQILGQKVEFLVSFYNNEISEKSEIFDDQFSVERPDGSNFTLKIRSTKLEDSAMYFCASSEELLGQGYGYTFGSGTRLTVV.

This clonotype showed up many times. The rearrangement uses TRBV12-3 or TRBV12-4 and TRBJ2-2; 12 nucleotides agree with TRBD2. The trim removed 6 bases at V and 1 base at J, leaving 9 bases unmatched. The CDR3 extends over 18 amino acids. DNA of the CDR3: TGTGCCAGCAGCGCTAGCGGGGGGGCGGGTTTGAACACCGGGGAGCTGTTTTTT. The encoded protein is CASSASGGAGLNTGELFF.

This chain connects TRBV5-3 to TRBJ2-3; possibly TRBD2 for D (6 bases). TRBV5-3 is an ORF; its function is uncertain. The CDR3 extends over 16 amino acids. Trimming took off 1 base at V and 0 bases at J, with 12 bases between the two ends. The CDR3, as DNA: TGTGCCAGAAGCTTGAGTAGCGGTTCTAGCACAGATACGCAGTATTTT. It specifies CARSLSSGSSTDTQYF.

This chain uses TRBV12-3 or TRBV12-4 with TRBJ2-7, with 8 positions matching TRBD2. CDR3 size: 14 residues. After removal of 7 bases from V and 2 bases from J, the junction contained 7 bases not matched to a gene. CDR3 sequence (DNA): TGTGCCAGCAAAATAGCGGGACACGCCTACGAGCAGTACTTC. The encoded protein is CASKIAGHAYEQYF.

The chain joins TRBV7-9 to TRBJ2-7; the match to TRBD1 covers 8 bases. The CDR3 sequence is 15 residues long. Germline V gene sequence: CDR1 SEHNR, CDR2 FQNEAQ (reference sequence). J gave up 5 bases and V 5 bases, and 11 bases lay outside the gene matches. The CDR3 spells CASSRPGQDFNEQYF. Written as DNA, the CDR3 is TGTGCCAGCAGCAGACCGGGACAGGATTTCAACGAGCAGTACTTC.

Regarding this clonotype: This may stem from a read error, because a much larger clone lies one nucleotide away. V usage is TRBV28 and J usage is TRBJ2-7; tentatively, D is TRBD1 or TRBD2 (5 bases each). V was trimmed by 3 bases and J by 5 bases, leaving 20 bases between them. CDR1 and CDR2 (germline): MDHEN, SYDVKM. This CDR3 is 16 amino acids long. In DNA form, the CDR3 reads TGTGCCAGCAGTTTTAGGGGTACGGGGCGCCGTGACGAGCAGTACTTC. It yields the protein CASSFRGTGRRDEQYF.

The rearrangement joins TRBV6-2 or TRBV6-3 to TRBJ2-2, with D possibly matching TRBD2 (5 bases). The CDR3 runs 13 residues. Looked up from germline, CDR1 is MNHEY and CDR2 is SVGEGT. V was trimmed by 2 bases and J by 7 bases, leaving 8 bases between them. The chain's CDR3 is CASSYRGYGELFF. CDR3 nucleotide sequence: TGTGCCAGCAGTTACCGGGGTTACGGGGAGCTGTTTTTT.

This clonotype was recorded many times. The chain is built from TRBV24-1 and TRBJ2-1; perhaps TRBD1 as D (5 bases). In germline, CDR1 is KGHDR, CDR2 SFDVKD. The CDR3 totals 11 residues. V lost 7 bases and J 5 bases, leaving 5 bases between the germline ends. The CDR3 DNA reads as TGTGCCACCAGGGACAACAATGAGCAGTTCTTC. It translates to CATRDNNEQFF.

The CDR3 DNA sequence: TGTGCCAGCAGCTTACCGACGGGACCGAACACCGGGGAGCTGTTTTTT. Amino acid sequence: CASSLPTGPNTGELFF. The V gene is TRBV7-9, the J gene TRBJ2-2, with D tentatively TRBD1 or TRBD2 (5 bases each). Trimming took 2 bases from V and 0 from J, leaving 10 bases between them. The CDR3 covers 16 residues. CDR1 and CDR2 (germline): SEHNR, FQNEAQ (reference sequence).

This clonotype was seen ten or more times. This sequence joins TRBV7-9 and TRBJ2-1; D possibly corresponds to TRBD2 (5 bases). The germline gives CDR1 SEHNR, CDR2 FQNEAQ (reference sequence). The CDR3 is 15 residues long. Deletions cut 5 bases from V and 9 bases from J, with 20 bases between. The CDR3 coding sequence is TGTGCCAGCAGCCTTTTGGGAGCCCCACGGGGTGAGCAGTTCTTC. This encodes CASSLLGAPRGEQFF.

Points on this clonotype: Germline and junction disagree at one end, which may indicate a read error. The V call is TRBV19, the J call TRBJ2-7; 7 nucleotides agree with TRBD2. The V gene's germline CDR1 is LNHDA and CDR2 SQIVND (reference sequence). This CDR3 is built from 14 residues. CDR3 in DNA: TGTGCAAGTAGGTGGCGGGAGAGCTCCTACGAGCAGTACTTC. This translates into CASRWRESSYEQYF.

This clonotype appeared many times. Written as DNA, the CDR3 is TGTGCCAGCAGCTCAGTCCTTAGCGGGAGCTCAGATACGCAGTATTTT. Its translation is CASSSVLSGSSDTQYF. The chain is built from TRBV7-9 and TRBJ2-3; 9 bases fit TRBD2. This CDR3 contains 16 residues. Trimming at V came to 4 bases and at J to 4 bases, leaving 9 bases not matched to a gene. Germline assignment: CDR1 SEHNR and CDR2 FQNEAQ (reference sequence).

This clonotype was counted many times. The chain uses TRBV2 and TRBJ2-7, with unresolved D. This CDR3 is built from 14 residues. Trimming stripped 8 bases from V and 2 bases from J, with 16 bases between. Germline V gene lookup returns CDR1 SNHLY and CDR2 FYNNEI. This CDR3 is CASRPPEVPYEQYF. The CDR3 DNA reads TGTGCCAGCCGACCCCCGGAAGTGCCCTACGAGCAGTACTTC.

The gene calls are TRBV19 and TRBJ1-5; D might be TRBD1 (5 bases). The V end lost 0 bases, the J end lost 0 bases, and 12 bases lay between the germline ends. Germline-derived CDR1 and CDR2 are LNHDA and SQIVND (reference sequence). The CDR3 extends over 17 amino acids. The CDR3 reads CASSIEGTYYSNQPQHF. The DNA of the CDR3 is TGTGCCAGTAGTATAGAGGGGACGTATTATAGCAATCAGCCCCAGCATTTT.

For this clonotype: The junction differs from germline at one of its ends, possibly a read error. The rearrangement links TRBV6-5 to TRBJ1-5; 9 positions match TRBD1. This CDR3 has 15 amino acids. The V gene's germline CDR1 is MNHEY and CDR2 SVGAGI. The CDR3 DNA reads TGTGCCAGCAGTTACTCATGGACAGGGGATCAGCCCCAGCGTTTT. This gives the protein CASSYSWTGDQPQRF.

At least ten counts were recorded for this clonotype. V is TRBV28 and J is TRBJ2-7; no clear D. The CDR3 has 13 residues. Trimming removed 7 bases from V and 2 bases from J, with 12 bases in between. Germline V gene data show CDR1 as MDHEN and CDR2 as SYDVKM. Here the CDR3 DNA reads TGTGCCAGCACCACGGGCCGGACCTACGAGCAGTACTTC. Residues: CASTTGRTYEQYF.